One sample yielded the 5 T cell receptor beta chains listed below, sequenced in a study of beta chain features in type 1 diabetes. Expressed TCRB transcripts were sequenced because the isolated RNA had all been reverse transcribed beforehand. Here immunoSEQ multiplex PCR was the method, and the copy in TCRdb shows in-frame clones only, minus some. This table holds under 950,000 clones, roughly 15% found once. The sequenced sample was naive CD4+ T cells from blood. All receptors derive from a woman between 18 and 30 years old in good health.

This clone came up a few times. The V and J genes are TRBV9 and TRBJ2-1; 9 nucleotides agree with TRBD2. The V and J ends lost 0 bases and 9 bases, in that order; junction bases with no gene match: 10. The CDR3 has 16 residues. Germline V gives CDR1 SGDLS, CDR2 YYNGEE. The CDR3 sequence: CASSVAGGRAIGEQFF. CDR3 nucleotides: TGTGCCAGCAGCGTAGCTGGCGGGAGGGCCATCGGTGAGCAGTTCTTC.

The V and J genes are TRBV9 and TRBJ2-2; 9 nucleotides match TRBD1. This CDR3 has 16 residues. Trimming removed 3 bases from V and 5 bases from J; junction bases left unmatched: 8. The V gene's germline CDR1 is SGDLS and CDR2 YYNGEE. The DNA for the CDR3 is TGTGCCAGCAGCGCCCGGACAGGGGCTCCAACCGGGGAGCTGTTTTTT. As protein: CASSARTGAPTGELFF.

This chain joins TRBV29-1 and TRBJ2-7; 7 positions match TRBD1. The CDR3 runs 15 residues. Germline V gene sequence: CDR1 SQVTM, CDR2 ANQGSEA. The V and J ends lost 7 bases and 0 bases, in that order; junction bases with no gene match: 12. The CDR3 sequence: CSATSLTGSSYEQYF. CDR3 nucleotide sequence: TGCAGCGCAACGTCCCTGACAGGGAGCTCCTACGAGCAGTACTTC.

As regards this clone: This specimen includes other DNA sequences encoding the same CDR3. This chain connects TRBV20-1 to TRBJ2-3; D unresolved. The germline V gene has CDR1 DFQATT and CDR2 SNEGSKA (reference sequence). The CDR3 contains 11 residues. The ends were cut back, 1 base at V and 2 bases at J, with 1 base in the middle. The DNA for the CDR3 is TGCAGTGCTAGAGTCACAGATACGCAGTATTTT. Amino acids: CSARVTDTQYF.

V is TRBV6-6 and J is TRBJ2-2; no firm D call. Trimming took off 5 bases at V and 3 bases at J, with 13 bases between the two ends. The CDR3 extends over 15 amino acids. CDR1 is MNHNY, CDR2 SVGAGI, per germline (reference sequence). CDR3 DNA: TGTGCCAGCAGTGCCCTCCGCGGCGACACCGGGGAGCTGTTTTTT. Amino acids: CASSALRGDTGELFF.